This T cell receptor (beta chain) is from a study of blood T cells in healthy people across ages. Sample-barcoded 5' priming and a J-beta primer mix drove a second PCR of roughly 6 to 12 cycles. No fewer than 2.5 million CDR3-containing paired-end reads came from each sample. TCRdb reprocessed the 5' RACE reads with MiXCR, giving one entry per CDR3 protein. Of roughly 1,500,000 distinct CDR3 sequences in the sample, 35% to 45% are singletons; the top ten hold under 8%. Each donor was a healthy Caucasian individual from Russia, aged about 6 to 95. This CDR3 spans 12 amino acids. The germline V gene has CDR1 DFQATT and CDR2 SNEGSKA (reference sequence). Trimming pared 6 bases from V and 4 bases from J, leaving 12 bases between.

The receptor comes from a woman aged 18-30 years in good health. V is TRBV20-1 and J is TRBJ1-2; no clear D gene. Source material: blood. CDR3 amino acids: CSARTQPYGYTF. DNA of the CDR3: TGCAGTGCCCGGACGCAGCCCTATGGCTACACCTTC.